This T cell receptor (beta chain) was documented in a study of identical twins. To note about this clonotype: Its cognate antigen is unknown.

A universal primer site was incorporated via template switching, and the cDNA contained unique molecular identifiers. One entry per CDR3 protein results from TCRdb running MiXCR on the 5' RACE reads. The data contain roughly 720,000 distinct CDR3 sequences, 15% to 20% of them singletons. Findings of the study overall: With abundant cord blood beta clonotypes, insertions were fewer; memory repertoires showed no such pattern.

Trimming removed 4 bases from V and 0 bases from J, with 14 bases in between. CDR1 is SGHRS, CDR2 YFSETQ, per germline. CDR3 length: 16 amino acids. Separately, the same data were catalogued under a study of T cells expressing NK-cell markers. That paper adds: One of the eight sequenced donors was seronegative, whereas the other seven were HCMV-seropositive.

The chain employs TRBV5-1 and TRBJ2-4; weak D call: TRBD2 (5 bases). The sequenced sample was PBMCs. This TCR was sampled from a woman younger than 35 in good health. Here the CDR3 DNA reads TGCGCCAGCAGCGGCGGAGCCGGGATAGCCAAAAACATTCAGTACTTC. Translating it yields CASSGGAGIAKNIQYF.